Described below is a single T cell receptor (beta chain) sequence and its context. This record comes from a study of blood T cells in healthy people across ages. It was with a sample-barcoded 5' primer and a J-beta primer mix that a second PCR of roughly 7 to 11 cycles was run. One entry per CDR3 protein, called by TCRdb with MiXCR from the 5' RACE reads. The sample shows 450,000 to 650,000 distinct CDR3 sequences, more than 20% of them seen only once. Germline CDR1 is LGHNA and CDR2 is YSLEER. The ends were cut back, 0 bases at V and 3 bases at J, with 17 bases in the middle. This CDR3 has 17 amino acids. These data were also filed under a second study, of T cells of mothers and their children.

Sample: blood. This receptor was obtained from a boy aged 5-17 years in good health. V usage is TRBV4-3 and J usage is TRBJ1-2; weak D call: TRBD1 (5 bases). CDR3 loop: CASSQDRLTGEYYGYTF. The CDR3 DNA reads TGCGCCAGCAGCCAAGACCGCCTAACAGGAGAGTACTATGGCTACACCTTC.